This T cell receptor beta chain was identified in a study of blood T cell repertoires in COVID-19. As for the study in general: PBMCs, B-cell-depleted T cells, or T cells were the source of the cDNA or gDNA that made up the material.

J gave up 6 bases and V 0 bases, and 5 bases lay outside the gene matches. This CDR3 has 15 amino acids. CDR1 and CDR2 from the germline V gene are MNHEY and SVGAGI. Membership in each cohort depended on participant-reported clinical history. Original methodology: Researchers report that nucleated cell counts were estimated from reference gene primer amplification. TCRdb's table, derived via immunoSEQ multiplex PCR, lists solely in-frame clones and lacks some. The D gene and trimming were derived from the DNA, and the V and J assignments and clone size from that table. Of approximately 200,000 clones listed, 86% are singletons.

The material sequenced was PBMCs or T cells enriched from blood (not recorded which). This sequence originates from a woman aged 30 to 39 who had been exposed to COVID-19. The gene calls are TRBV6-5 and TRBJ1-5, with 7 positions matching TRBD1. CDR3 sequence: CASSYSSQGGQPQHF. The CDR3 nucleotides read TGTGCCAGCAGTTACTCTTCCCAGGGGGGTCAGCCCCAGCATTTT.